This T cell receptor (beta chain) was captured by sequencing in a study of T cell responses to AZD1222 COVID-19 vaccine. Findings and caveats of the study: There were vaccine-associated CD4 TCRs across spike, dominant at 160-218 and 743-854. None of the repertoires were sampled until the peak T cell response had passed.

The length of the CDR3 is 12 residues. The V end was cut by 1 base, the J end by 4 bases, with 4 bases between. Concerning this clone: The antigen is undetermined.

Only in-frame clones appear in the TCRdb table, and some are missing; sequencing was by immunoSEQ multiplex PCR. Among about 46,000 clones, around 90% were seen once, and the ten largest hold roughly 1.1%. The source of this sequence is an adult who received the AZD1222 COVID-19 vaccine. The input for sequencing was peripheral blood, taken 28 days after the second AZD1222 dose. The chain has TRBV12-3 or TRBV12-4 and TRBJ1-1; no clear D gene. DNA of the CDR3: TGTGCCAGCAGTTTAGAACCCACTGAAGCTTTCTTT. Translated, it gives CASSLEPTEAFF.